This T cell receptor (beta chain) was profiled in a study of T cell clonotyping in hematopoietic cell transplantation. The table came from immunoSEQ multiplex PCR; TCRdb's copy has only in-frame clones and leaves some out. The table has under 11,000 clones, more than 85% seen once. Trimming shortened V by 5 bases and J by 2 bases, and 15 bases separated the two germline ends. The CDR3 runs to 15 residues. Per germline, CDR1 MGHRA and CDR2 YSYEKL. Time point noted: recipient sample about 28 days before transplant, after cytoreduction. The sample was peripheral blood mononuclear cells, taken before stem cell transplant. This TCR derives from a woman in her 40s with acute myeloid leukemia. Some clones in this sample may be carry-over from other donors' samples. The chain is built from TRBV4-1 and TRBJ2-5; the D call may be TRBD1 or TRBD2 (5 bases each). The CDR3 loop reads CASSGIRGPQETQYF. CDR3 nucleotide sequence: TGCGCCAGCAGCGGCATTCGGGGCCCTCAAGAGACCCAGTACTTC.